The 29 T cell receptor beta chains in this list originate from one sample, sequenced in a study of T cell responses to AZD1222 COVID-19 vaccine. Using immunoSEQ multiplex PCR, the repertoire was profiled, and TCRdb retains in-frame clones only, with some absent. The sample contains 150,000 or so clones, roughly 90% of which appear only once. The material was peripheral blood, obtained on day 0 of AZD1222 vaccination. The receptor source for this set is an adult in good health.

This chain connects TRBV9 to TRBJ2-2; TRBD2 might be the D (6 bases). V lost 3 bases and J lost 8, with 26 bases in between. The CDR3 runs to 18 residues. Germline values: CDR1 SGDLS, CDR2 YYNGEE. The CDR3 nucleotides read TGTGCCAGCAGCGCGCATGGGCTTCTAGCGAGGGGTATGGGGGAGCTGTTTTTT. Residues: CASSAHGLLARGMGELFF.

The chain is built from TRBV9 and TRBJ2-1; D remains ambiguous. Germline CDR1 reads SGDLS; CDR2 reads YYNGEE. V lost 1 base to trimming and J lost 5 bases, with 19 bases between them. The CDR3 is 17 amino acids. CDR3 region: CASSVSPTRTFNNEQFF. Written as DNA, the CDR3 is TGTGCCAGCAGCGTAAGTCCGACAAGAACATTTAACAATGAGCAGTTCTTC.

The CDR3 DNA sequence: TGTGCCAGCAGTCCACCGGGACCTAGCAATTCACCCCTCCACTTT. Protein sequence: CASSPPGPSNSPLHF. The chain has TRBV28 and TRBJ1-6, with a tentative D call TRBD1 (5 bases). The CDR3 is 15 residues long. Germline V gene lookup returns CDR1 MDHEN and CDR2 SYDVKM. Trimming removed 5 bases from V and 7 bases from J, with 15 bases in between.

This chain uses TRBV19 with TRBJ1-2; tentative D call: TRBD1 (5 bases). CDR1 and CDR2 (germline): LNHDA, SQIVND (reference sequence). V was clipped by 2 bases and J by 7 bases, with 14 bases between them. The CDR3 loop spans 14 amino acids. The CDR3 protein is CASSIPGRVGGYTF. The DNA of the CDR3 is TGTGCCAGTAGTATACCAGGGCGGGTAGGTGGCTACACCTTC.

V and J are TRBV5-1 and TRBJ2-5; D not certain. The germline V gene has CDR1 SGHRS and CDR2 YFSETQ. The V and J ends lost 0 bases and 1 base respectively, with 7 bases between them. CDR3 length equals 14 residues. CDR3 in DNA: TGCGCCAGCAGCTTGGCCGACACCCAAGAGACCCAGTACTTC. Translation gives CASSLADTQETQYF.

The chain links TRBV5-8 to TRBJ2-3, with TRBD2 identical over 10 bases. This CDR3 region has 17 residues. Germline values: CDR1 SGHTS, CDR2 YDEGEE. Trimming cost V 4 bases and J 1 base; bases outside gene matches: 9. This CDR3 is CASSLSGGVKGTDTQYF. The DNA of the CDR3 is TGTGCCAGCAGCCTAAGCGGGGGGGTTAAGGGCACAGATACGCAGTATTTT.

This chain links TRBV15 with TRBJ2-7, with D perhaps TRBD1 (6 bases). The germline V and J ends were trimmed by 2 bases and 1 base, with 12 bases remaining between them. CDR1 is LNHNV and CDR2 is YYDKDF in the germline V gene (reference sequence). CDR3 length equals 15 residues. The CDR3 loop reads CATSRSRQVSYEQYF. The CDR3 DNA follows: TGTGCCACCAGCAGATCCCGACAGGTATCCTACGAGCAGTACTTC.

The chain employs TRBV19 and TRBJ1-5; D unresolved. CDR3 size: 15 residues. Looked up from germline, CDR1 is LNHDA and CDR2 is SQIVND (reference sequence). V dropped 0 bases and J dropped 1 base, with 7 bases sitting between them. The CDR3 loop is CASSIDMYSNQPQHF. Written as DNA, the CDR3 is TGTGCCAGTAGTATAGATATGTACAGCAATCAGCCCCAGCATTTT.

The CDR3 DNA reads TGTGCCAGTAGTATTCAGGGCCAAAATCAGCCCCAGCATTTT. Translation gives CASSIQGQNQPQHF. The chain combines TRBV19 with TRBJ1-5; TRBD1 might be the D (5 bases). Germline V gene data show CDR1 as LNHDA and CDR2 as SQIVND (reference sequence). This CDR3 has 14 amino acids. The ends were cut back, 3 bases at V and 4 bases at J, with 10 bases in the middle.

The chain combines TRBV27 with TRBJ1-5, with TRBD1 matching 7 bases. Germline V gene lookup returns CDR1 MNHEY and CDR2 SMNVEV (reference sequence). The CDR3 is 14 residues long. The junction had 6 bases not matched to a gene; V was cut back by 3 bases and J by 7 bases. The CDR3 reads CASSFGGGEQPQHF. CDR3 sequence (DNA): TGTGCCAGCAGTTTTGGAGGGGGCGAACAGCCCCAGCATTTT.

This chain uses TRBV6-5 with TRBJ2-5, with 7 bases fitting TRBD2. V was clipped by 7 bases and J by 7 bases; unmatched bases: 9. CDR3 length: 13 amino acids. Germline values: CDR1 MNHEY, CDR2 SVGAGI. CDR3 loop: CASTRTRAVTQYF. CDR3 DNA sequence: TGTGCCAGCACCAGGACTAGGGCCGTGACCCAGTACTTC.

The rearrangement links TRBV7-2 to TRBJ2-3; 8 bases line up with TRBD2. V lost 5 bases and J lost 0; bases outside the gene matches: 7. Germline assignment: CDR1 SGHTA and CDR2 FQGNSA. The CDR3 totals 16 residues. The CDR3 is CASSPRLASSTDTQYF. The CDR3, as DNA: TGTGCCAGCAGCCCCCGACTAGCGTCGAGCACAGATACGCAGTATTTT.

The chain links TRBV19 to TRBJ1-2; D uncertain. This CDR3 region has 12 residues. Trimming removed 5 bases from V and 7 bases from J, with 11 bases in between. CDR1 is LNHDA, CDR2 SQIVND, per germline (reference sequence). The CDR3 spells CASSALAGGYTF. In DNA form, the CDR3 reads TGTGCCAGTAGTGCTCTAGCAGGTGGCTACACCTTC.

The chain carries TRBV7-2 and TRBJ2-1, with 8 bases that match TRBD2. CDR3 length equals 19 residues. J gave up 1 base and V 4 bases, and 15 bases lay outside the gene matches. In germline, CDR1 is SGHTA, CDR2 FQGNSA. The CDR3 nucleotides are TGTGCCAGCAGCTCCCCGATTGGGTTTAAGCGGGAGTCCTACAATGAGCAGTTCTTC. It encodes CASSSPIGFKRESYNEQFF. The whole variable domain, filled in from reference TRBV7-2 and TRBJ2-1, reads GAGVSQSPSNKVTEKGKDVELRCDPISGHTALYWYRQSLGQGLEFLIYFQGNSAPDKSGLPSDRFSAERTGGSVSTLTIQRTQQEDSAVYLCASSSPIGFKRESYNEQFFGPGTRLTVL.

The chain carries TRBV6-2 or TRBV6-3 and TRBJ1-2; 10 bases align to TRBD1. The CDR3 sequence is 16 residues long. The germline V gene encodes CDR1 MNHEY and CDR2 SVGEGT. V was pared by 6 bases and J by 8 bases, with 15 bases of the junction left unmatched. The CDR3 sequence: CASSRGETGGASGYTF. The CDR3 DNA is TGTGCCAGCAGCAGAGGGGAGACAGGGGGCGCTTCCGGCTACACCTTC.

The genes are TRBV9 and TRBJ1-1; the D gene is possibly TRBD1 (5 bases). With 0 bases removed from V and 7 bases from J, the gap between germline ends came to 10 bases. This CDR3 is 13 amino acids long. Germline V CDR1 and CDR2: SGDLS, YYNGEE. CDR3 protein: CASSVVIRGEAFF. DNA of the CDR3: TGTGCCAGCAGCGTAGTAATTAGGGGTGAAGCTTTCTTT.

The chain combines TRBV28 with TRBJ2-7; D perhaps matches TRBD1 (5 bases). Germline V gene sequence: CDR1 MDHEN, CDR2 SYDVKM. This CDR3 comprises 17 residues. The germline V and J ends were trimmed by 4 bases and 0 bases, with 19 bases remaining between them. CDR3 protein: CASSSIRVLFISYEQYF. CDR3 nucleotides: TGTGCCAGCAGTTCGATCAGGGTTCTCTTCATCTCCTACGAGCAGTACTTC.

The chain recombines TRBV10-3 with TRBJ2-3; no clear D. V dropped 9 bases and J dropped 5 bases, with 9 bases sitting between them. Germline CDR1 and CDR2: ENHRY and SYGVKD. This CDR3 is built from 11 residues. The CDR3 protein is CAISTGDTQYF. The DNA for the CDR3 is TGTGCCATTAGCACTGGAGATACGCAGTATTTT.

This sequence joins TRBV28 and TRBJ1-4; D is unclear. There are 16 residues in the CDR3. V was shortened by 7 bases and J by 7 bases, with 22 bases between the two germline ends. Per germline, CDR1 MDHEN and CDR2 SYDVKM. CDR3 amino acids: CASNLKAGKRGEKLFF. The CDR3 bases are TGTGCCAGCAACCTCAAGGCGGGGAAGAGAGGTGAAAAACTGTTTTTT.

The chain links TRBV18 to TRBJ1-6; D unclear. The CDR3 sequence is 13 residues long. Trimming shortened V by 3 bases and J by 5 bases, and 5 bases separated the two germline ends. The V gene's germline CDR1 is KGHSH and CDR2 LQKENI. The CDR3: CASSPGNNSPLHF. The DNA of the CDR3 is TGTGCCAGCTCACCGGGGAATAATTCACCCCTCCACTTT.

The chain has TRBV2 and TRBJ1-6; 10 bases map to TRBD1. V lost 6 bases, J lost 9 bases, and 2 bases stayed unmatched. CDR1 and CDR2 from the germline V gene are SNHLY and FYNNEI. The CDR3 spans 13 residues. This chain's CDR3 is CASRGQGLSPLHF. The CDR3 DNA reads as TGTGCCAGCAGGGGACAGGGGCTTTCACCCCTCCACTTT.

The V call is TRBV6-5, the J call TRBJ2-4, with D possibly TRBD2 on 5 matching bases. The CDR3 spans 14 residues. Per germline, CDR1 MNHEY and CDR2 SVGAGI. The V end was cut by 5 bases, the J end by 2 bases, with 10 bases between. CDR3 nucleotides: TGTGCCAGCAGTACCACCGGGACCAAAAACATTCAGTACTTC. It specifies CASSTTGTKNIQYF.

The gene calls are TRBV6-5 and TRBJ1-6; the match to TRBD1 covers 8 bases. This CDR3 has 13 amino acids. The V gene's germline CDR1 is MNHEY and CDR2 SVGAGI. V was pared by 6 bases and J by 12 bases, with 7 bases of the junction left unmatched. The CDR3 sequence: CASRESTGGPLHF. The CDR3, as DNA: TGTGCCAGCAGAGAGTCTACAGGGGGACCCCTCCACTTT.

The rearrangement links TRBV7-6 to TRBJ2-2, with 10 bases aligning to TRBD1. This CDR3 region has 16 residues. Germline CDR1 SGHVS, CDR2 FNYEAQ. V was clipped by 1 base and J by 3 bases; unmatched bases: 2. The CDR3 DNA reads TGTGCCAGCAGCTTAGACGGGACAGGGGACACCGGGGAGCTGTTTTTT. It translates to CASSLDGTGDTGELFF.

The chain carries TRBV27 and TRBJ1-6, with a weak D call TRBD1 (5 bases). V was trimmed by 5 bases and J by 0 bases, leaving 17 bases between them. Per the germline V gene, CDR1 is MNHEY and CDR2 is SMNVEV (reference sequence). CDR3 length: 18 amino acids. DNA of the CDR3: TGTGCCAGCAGTCCCTGGGGGGGTACGAGCTCCTATAATTCACCCCTCCACTTT. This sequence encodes CASSPWGGTSSYNSPLHF.

CDR3 DNA sequence: TGTGCCAGTACCCCGGTAGCAGCGGGGGAGCTGTTTTTT. It specifies CASTPVAAGELFF. The chain combines TRBV2 with TRBJ2-2; no definite D call. The germline V and J ends were trimmed by 9 bases and 8 bases, with 16 bases remaining between them. The CDR3 loop spans 13 amino acids. The V gene's germline CDR1 is SNHLY and CDR2 FYNNEI.

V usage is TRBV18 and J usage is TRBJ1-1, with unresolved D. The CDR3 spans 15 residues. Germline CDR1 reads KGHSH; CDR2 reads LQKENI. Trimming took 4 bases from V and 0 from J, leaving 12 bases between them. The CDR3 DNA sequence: TGTGCCAGCTCACGAATGGTGGACCTGAACACTGAAGCTTTCTTT. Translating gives CASSRMVDLNTEAFF.

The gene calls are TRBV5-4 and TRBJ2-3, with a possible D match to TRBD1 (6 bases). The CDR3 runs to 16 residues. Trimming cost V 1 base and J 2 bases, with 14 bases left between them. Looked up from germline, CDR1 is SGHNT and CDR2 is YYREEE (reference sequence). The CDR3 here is CASSLFSMGATDTQYF. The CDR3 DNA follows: TGTGCCAGCAGCTTGTTCTCGATGGGGGCCACAGATACGCAGTATTTT. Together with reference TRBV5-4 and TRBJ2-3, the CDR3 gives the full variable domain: ETGVTQSPTHLIKTRGQQVTLRCSSQSGHNTVSWYQQALGQGPQFIFQYYREEENGRGNFPPRFSGLQFPNYSSELNVNALELDDSALYLCASSLFSMGATDTQYFGPGTRLTVL.

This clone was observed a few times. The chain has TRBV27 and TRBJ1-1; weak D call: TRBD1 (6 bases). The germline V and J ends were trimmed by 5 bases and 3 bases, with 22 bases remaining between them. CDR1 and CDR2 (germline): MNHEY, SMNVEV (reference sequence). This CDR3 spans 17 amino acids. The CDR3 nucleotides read TGTGCCAGCAGTCCCGGGGCGACAGGTGGGGTGGACACTGAAGCTTTCTTT. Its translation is CASSPGATGGVDTEAFF.